The sequence of this T cell receptor beta chain was determined in a study of T cells after yellow fever vaccination. This clonotype has ten or more counts. Its cognate antigen is unknown. Study results and limitations: After the booster, 96% of CD4 and about nine tenths of CD8 primary-response clones were re-detected.

The length of the CDR3 is 16 residues. The germline gives CDR1 SEHNR, CDR2 FQNEAQ (reference sequence). V gave up 1 base and J gave up 5 bases, with 16 bases separating them. TCRdb re-called the 5' RACE reads through MiXCR, storing one row per CDR3 protein. Of fewer than 150,000 distinct CDR3 sequences listed, about 7.7% were seen once; the top ten hold less than 0.85%. The origin of this receptor is a man aged 25 to 40 who received the YFV17D yellow fever vaccine. Material: CD4+ T cells sorted from PBMCs, obtained 5 days after the yellow fever booster vaccination. The chain combines TRBV7-9 with TRBJ2-3; D possibly corresponds to TRBD1 (6 bases). CDR3 nucleotides: TGTGCCAGCAGCTTAGAGCAGGGGAACGTGGGAGATACGCAGTATTTT. Amino acids: CASSLEQGNVGDTQYF.